This T cell receptor (beta chain) appears in the sequencing data of a study of blood T cells in healthy people across ages. V lost 5 bases and J lost 7, with 18 bases in between. Germline loops: CDR1 LGHNA, CDR2 YNFKEQ. The CDR3 loop spans 15 amino acids. This clonotype was found many times. Primers used in a second PCR of roughly 6 to 11 cycles were a sample-barcoded 5' primer and a J-beta primer mix. At least 2.5 million CDR3-containing paired-end reads were obtained per sample. TCRdb analysed the 5' RACE reads with MiXCR anew, one entry per CDR3 protein. The table shows around 990,000 distinct CDR3 sequences, with roughly two fifths occurring only once.

The material sequenced was blood. The receptor was isolated from a man aged 18 to 30 in good health. This chain links TRBV4-2 with TRBJ2-1, with D possibly TRBD1 on 5 matching bases. The CDR3 DNA follows: TGTGCCAGCAGCTCAAGAGGCCAGGGCCTGAATGAGCAGTTCTTC. It codes for CASSSRGQGLNEQFF.